A single sample gave rise to the 28 T cell receptor beta chains below, sequenced in a study of patients and donors after allogeneic stem cell transplantation. TCRdb re-called the RT-PCR reads through MiXCR, storing one row per CDR3 protein. This sample has roughly 230,000 distinct CDR3 sequences, with 13% to 15% found just once. The sequencing input was blood, either unsorted or a sorted T cell fraction (not recorded which). The receptors here all came from a human donor who was either an allogeneic HSCT recipient or a stem cell or donor lymphocyte infusion donor (not recorded which). It is not recorded whose cells these are; they may come from a transplant donor.

The chain couples TRBV27 to TRBJ1-1; D unresolved. Germline-derived CDR1 and CDR2 are MNHEY and SMNVEV (reference sequence). CDR3 length: 14 residues. V gave up 4 bases and J gave up 6 bases, with 15 bases separating them. This CDR3 reads CASSSGPPSSEAFF. As DNA, the CDR3 is TGTGCCAGCAGTTCCGGACCTCCTAGCTCTGAAGCTTTCTTT.

The chain carries TRBV7-2 and TRBJ1-5; TRBD1 is a possible D gene (5 bases). Trimming left V 3 bases short and J 4 bases short, with 13 bases between. Germline CDR1 and CDR2: SGHTA and FQGNSA. CDR3 length: 15 residues. As DNA, the CDR3 is TGTGCCAGCAGCTTGGCGAACGGGGCTAATCAGCCCCAGCATTTT. The encoded protein is CASSLANGANQPQHF.

This clonotype was picked up many times. Written as DNA, the CDR3 is TGTGCCAGCAGCTCGCCTTCAGGGGGAGATATAACAGGCGAGCAGTACTTC. The encoded protein is CASSSPSGGDITGEQYF. The rearrangement links TRBV9 to TRBJ2-7; 7 bases fit TRBD1. V gave up 4 bases and J gave up 6 bases; unmatched junction bases: 19. This CDR3 has 17 residues. Germline values: CDR1 SGDLS, CDR2 YYNGEE.

This chain connects TRBV5-1 to TRBJ2-5; 7 bases match TRBD2. The ends lost 0 bases at V and 4 bases at J; junction bases unmatched: 9. CDR1 and CDR2 from the germline V gene are SGHRS and YFSETQ. This CDR3 is built from 16 residues. The CDR3 loop is CASSLDDAREGETQYF. CDR3 nucleotides: TGCGCCAGCAGCTTGGACGATGCCAGGGAGGGAGAGACCCAGTACTTC. The variable domain in full, completed from reference TRBV5-1 and TRBJ2-5, reads KAGVTQTPRYLIKTRGQQVTLSCSPISGHRSVSWYQQTPGQGLQFLFEYFSETQRNKGNFPGRFSGRQFSNSRSEMNVSTLELGDSALYLCASSLDDAREGETQYFGPGTRLLVL.

This clonotype was counted between two and nine times. The chain couples TRBV7-2 to TRBJ2-7; 10 bases match TRBD2. The CDR3 length is 18 residues. Germline V CDR1 and CDR2: SGHTA, FQGNSA. The V segment lost 0 bases and the J segment 0 bases; nucleotides outside the gene matches: 8. This chain's CDR3 is CASSLAASGGYSSYEQYF. DNA of the CDR3: TGTGCCAGCAGCTTAGCGGCTAGCGGGGGCTATAGCTCCTACGAGCAGTACTTC.

This chain joins TRBV6-2 or TRBV6-3 and TRBJ2-3; TRBD1 matches at 7 bases. V shed 5 bases, J shed 1 base, and the junction held 9 bases outside the gene matches. Germline V gene data show CDR1 as MNHEY and CDR2 as SVGEGT. The length of the CDR3 is 16 residues. CDR3 region: CASSHPTGWRTDTQYF. DNA for the CDR3: TGTGCCAGCAGTCACCCGACAGGGTGGCGCACAGATACGCAGTATTTT.

This clonotype was recorded a few times. This chain links TRBV27 with TRBJ2-3; perhaps TRBD2 as D (6 bases). The CDR3 is 12 amino acids. Germline V gene data show CDR1 as MNHEY and CDR2 as SMNVEV (reference sequence). Trimming took off 6 bases at V and 12 bases at J, with 16 bases between the two ends. CDR3 amino acids: CASRARTTVQYF. The CDR3 DNA reads as TGTGCCAGCAGGGCCAGGACTACGGTACAGTATTTT.

This clonotype was seen a handful of times. Relative to the germline gene, one junction end is altered; a read error may explain this. The rearrangement joins TRBV6-1 to TRBJ2-4; D may correspond to TRBD1 or TRBD2 (6 bases each). CDR3 size: 19 residues. The V gene's germline CDR1 is MNHNS and CDR2 SASEGT. The CDR3 sequence: CASSRVGGPGSPSKNIQYF. CDR3 DNA sequence: TGTGCCAGCAGTCGAGTGGGGGGCCCCGGTTCCCCTTCCAAGAACATTCAGTACTTC.

This clonotype was counted a few times. V usage is TRBV10-3 and J usage is TRBJ1-6; D call uncertain. Germline CDR1 reads ENHRY; CDR2 reads SYGVKD. The germline V and J ends were trimmed by 3 bases and 9 bases, with 15 bases remaining between them. The CDR3 is 15 residues long. CDR3 protein: CAISEGLGKSSPLHF. The CDR3 DNA reads TGTGCCATCAGTGAAGGGTTGGGTAAGAGTTCACCCCTCCACTTT.

This sequence joins TRBV5-4 and TRBJ2-1; D is possibly TRBD2 (7 bases). Germline loops: CDR1 SGHNT, CDR2 YYREEE (reference sequence). The length of the CDR3 is 15 residues. Trimming left V 4 bases short and J 10 bases short, with 21 bases between. The CDR3 protein is CASSPARGGRVEQFF. Here the CDR3 DNA reads TGTGCCAGCAGCCCGGCGAGGGGGGGACGGGTGGAGCAGTTCTTC.

The sample holds many counts of this clonotype. The chain combines TRBV7-3 with TRBJ1-1; 9 nucleotides align to TRBD1. CDR3 length equals 14 residues. Losses at the gene ends were 5 bases for V and 4 bases for J; bases not matched to a gene: 5. The germline V gene has CDR1 SGHTA and CDR2 FQGTGA. This CDR3 reads CASSIQGASTEAFF. The CDR3 region has the DNA TGTGCCAGCAGCATACAGGGGGCGAGCACTGAAGCTTTCTTT.

V is TRBV6-5 and J is TRBJ1-1; D call uncertain. Germline assignment: CDR1 MNHEY and CDR2 SVGAGI. Between the trimmed V and J ends, which lost 6 bases and 5 bases, there was a span of 7 bases. The CDR3 totals 11 residues. CDR3 in amino acids: CASSSQTEAFF. The CDR3 coding sequence is TGTGCCAGCAGCTCCCAAACTGAAGCTTTCTTT.

The chain carries TRBV27 and TRBJ1-6; tentatively, D is TRBD1 (5 bases). Germline CDR1 is MNHEY and CDR2 is SMNVEV (reference sequence). Trimming shortened V by 7 bases and J by 9 bases, and 13 bases separated the two germline ends. This CDR3 region has 13 residues. Written as DNA, the CDR3 is TGTGCCAGCAATATCGCCGGGGGTTCACCCCTCCACTTT. Translating gives CASNIAGGSPLHF.

The rearrangement links TRBV14 to TRBJ1-3; D is possibly TRBD1 (5 bases). Per germline, CDR1 SGHDN and CDR2 FVKESK. This CDR3 is built from 15 residues. V shed 1 base and J shed 5 bases, with 12 bases lying between them. CDR3 nucleotides: TGTGCCAGCAGCCAAGTCGTGACAGCGAGAAACACCATATATTTT. Protein sequence: CASSQVVTARNTIYF.

In this sample, this clonotype turned up a few times. This chain links TRBV7-4 with TRBJ1-2; D is undetermined. The CDR3 loop spans 15 amino acids. Trimming removed 5 bases at V and 4 bases at J, with 17 bases between. The germline V gene encodes CDR1 SGHVT and CDR2 SQSDAQ. CDR3: CASSKMGQFLYGYTF. CDR3 nucleotide sequence: TGTGCCAGCAGCAAAATGGGCCAGTTCCTCTATGGCTACACCTTC.

This clonotype came up many times. The rearrangement uses TRBV12-3 or TRBV12-4 and TRBJ2-7; D gene ambiguous. Trimming removed 1 base at V and 4 bases at J, with 11 bases between. The CDR3 contains 14 residues. CDR3 residues: CASSLGFGGYEQYF. The CDR3 DNA sequence: TGTGCCAGCAGTTTAGGTTTCGGCGGATACGAGCAGTACTTC.

This clonotype has more than one count but fewer than ten. The chain couples TRBV9 to TRBJ1-5, with D possibly being TRBD1 (5 bases). Trimming cost V 3 bases and J 3 bases, with 13 bases left between them. Germline V gene sequence: CDR1 SGDLS, CDR2 YYNGEE. The CDR3 runs 15 residues. The CDR3 DNA reads TGTGCCAGCAGCGCCACCGTCGGGGCCAATCAGCCCCAGCATTTT. It is translated as CASSATVGANQPQHF.

V usage is TRBV20-1 and J usage is TRBJ2-3, with 11 nucleotides matching TRBD1. This CDR3 has 14 residues. CDR1 and CDR2 (germline): DFQATT, SNEGSKA (reference sequence). The V and J ends lost 6 bases and 7 bases, in that order; junction bases with no gene match: 9. CDR3 DNA: TGCAGTGCCCCGCCGGGACAGGGGGTACATACGCAGTATTTT. Translating it yields CSAPPGQGVHTQYF.

This clonotype came up many times. This rearrangement joins TRBV5-6 to TRBJ2-7, with TRBD1 matching 9 bases. The CDR3 extends over 17 amino acids. The germline CDR1 and CDR2 sequences are SGHDT and YYEEEE. The J segment lost 6 bases and the V segment lost 2 bases, leaving 15 bases of the junction unmatched. The CDR3 DNA is TGTGCCAGCAGCTTCTTACTGCCTCCGGGACAGGGAGGCGAGCAGTACTTC. The encoded protein is CASSFLLPPGQGGEQYF.

There are a few counts of this clonotype. In DNA form, the CDR3 reads TGTGCCAGCAGACTGACAGGGGTGAACACTGAAGCTTTCTTT. Its protein is CASRLTGVNTEAFF. The chain recombines TRBV11-3 with TRBJ1-1, with TRBD1 identical over 8 bases. The length of the CDR3 is 14 residues. Germline CDR1 is SGHNT and CDR2 is YENEEA. V lost 6 bases to trimming and J lost 0 bases; unmatched junction nucleotides: 3.

The table lists this clonotype with many counts. V and J are TRBV28 and TRBJ1-1; D call uncertain. This CDR3 contains 12 residues. The V end lost 2 bases, the J end lost 5 bases, and 6 bases lay between the germline ends. Germline CDR1 is MDHEN and CDR2 is SYDVKM. The chain's CDR3 is CASSLGRTEAFF. The CDR3 DNA reads as TGTGCCAGCAGTTTAGGGAGGACTGAAGCTTTCTTT.

About this clonotype itself: A single base separates this from a much larger clone, so it may be a read error. V gene TRBV6-2 or TRBV6-3 combines with J gene TRBJ2-7; D remains unclear. Germline V lookup: CDR1 MNHEY, CDR2 SVGEGT. The CDR3 is made up of 13 amino acids. CDR3 protein: CANSFSPTYEQYF. The CDR3 region has the DNA TGTGCCAACAGTTTTTCCCCCACCTACGAGCAGTACTTC.

The chain recombines TRBV6-5 with TRBJ1-4, with D perhaps TRBD1 (5 bases). Deletions cut 4 bases from V and 5 bases from J, with 14 bases between. Looked up from germline, CDR1 is MNHEY and CDR2 is SVGAGI. The CDR3 loop spans 15 amino acids. As DNA, the CDR3 is TGTGCCAGCAGTTCCCGCCCAGGGTTGAATGAAAAACTGTTTTTT. Amino acid sequence: CASSSRPGLNEKLFF.

This clonotype was counted between two and nine times. The chain is built from TRBV5-1 and TRBJ2-5; D is possibly TRBD1 (6 bases). The CDR3 covers 18 residues. Trimming left V 3 bases short and J 5 bases short, with 26 bases between. Germline CDR1 reads SGHRS; CDR2 reads YFSETQ. CDR3 DNA: TGCGCCAGCAGCTCCGGCTACGAAACAGGGTTCCTGTTGGAGACCCAGTACTTC. Protein: CASSSGYETGFLLETQYF.

J is TRBJ2-2 and V is TRBV4-3; D possibly corresponds to TRBD2 (5 bases). The ends were cut back, 3 bases at V and 7 bases at J, with 12 bases in the middle. Per germline, CDR1 LGHNA and CDR2 YSLEER. CDR3 size: 14 residues. In DNA, the CDR3 is TGCGCCAGCAGCCAGTCGACGGGGATCGGGGAGCTGTTTTTT. Translating it yields CASSQSTGIGELFF.

This clonotype has a handful of counts. The CDR3 region is CRGQGDTEAFF. The CDR3 nucleotides read TGCAGGGGCCAGGGGGACACTGAAGCTTTCTTT. The chain is built from TRBV20-1 and TRBJ1-1, with 7 nucleotides matching TRBD1. Germline V gene data show CDR1 as DFQATT and CDR2 as SNEGSKA (reference sequence). The CDR3 sequence is 11 residues long.

The chain couples TRBV20-1 to TRBJ1-6; perhaps TRBD1 as D (6 bases). V gave up 5 bases and J gave up 8 bases, with 16 bases separating them. From germline, CDR1 is DFQATT and CDR2 SNEGSKA (reference sequence). The CDR3 length is 14 residues. The chain's CDR3 is CSAEAGDVDSPLHF. CDR3 DNA sequence: TGCAGTGCTGAAGCAGGGGACGTGGATTCACCCCTCCACTTT.

The genes are TRBV12-3 or TRBV12-4 and TRBJ2-4; D possibly matches TRBD1 or TRBD2 (5 bases each). Trimming removed 3 bases from V and 7 bases from J, with 10 bases in between. This CDR3 contains 13 residues. Written as DNA, the CDR3 is TGTGCCAGCAGTTTCTCGGGACCGAACATTCAGTACTTC. It encodes CASSFSGPNIQYF.